Following are 22 T cell receptor beta chains from one sample sequenced in a study of cytomegalovirus exposure and HLA in healthy donors. Here immunoSEQ multiplex PCR was the method, and the copy in TCRdb shows in-frame clones only, minus some. The sample has about 140,000 clones, approximately 82% seen once. Material: PBMCs. The receptors stem from a man aged 25 to 40 in good health and CMV-seropositive.

The chain carries TRBV9 and TRBJ2-1, with D tentatively TRBD2 (6 bases). V lost 8 bases and J 0 bases, leaving 18 bases between the germline ends. The CDR3 extends over 16 amino acids. Per the germline V gene, CDR1 is SGDLS and CDR2 is YYNGEE. As DNA, the CDR3 is TGTGCCAGTACCACGGGGGACCTGTTCTCCTACAATGAGCAGTTCTTC. Translated, it gives CASTTGDLFSYNEQFF.

The chain combines TRBV13 with TRBJ2-5; the D gene is possibly TRBD2 (5 bases). The CDR3 length is 14 residues. Trimming took off 1 base at V and 3 bases at J, with 9 bases between the two ends. Looked up from germline, CDR1 is PRHDT and CDR2 is FYEKMQ (reference sequence). Written as DNA, the CDR3 is TGTGCCAGCAGCTTAGACCCGAGGGAAGAGACCCAGTACTTC. Protein sequence: CASSLDPREETQYF.

This chain uses TRBV10-2 with TRBJ1-1; D might be TRBD1 (6 bases). V lost 7 bases and J lost 4, with 19 bases in between. The length of the CDR3 is 15 residues. Germline CDR1 is WSHSY and CDR2 is SAAADI. CDR3 loop: CASNSNWGLGTEAFF. In DNA, the CDR3 is TGCGCCAGCAATAGTAATTGGGGGCTGGGCACTGAAGCTTTCTTT.

V usage is TRBV7-9 and J usage is TRBJ2-2, with a tentative D call TRBD2 (5 bases). The length of the CDR3 is 13 residues. Germline loops: CDR1 SEHNR, CDR2 FQNEAQ (reference sequence). V lost 6 bases and J 4 bases, leaving 9 bases between the germline ends. CDR3 sequence reads: CASSYSVTGELFF. In DNA, the CDR3 is TGTGCCAGCAGTTATAGCGTCACCGGGGAGCTGTTTTTT.

The V and J genes are TRBV5-1 and TRBJ2-5, with 9 bases lining up with TRBD1. CDR1 SGHRS and CDR2 YFSETQ come from the germline V gene. The CDR3 covers 15 residues. The V and J ends lost 4 bases and 4 bases, in that order; junction bases with no gene match: 8. CDR3 residues: CASSPTGGLTETQYF. The CDR3 DNA is TGCGCCAGCAGCCCGACAGGGGGGCTAACAGAGACCCAGTACTTC. The entire variable domain, with the rest obtained from reference TRBV5-1 and TRBJ2-5, is as follows: KAGVTQTPRYLIKTRGQQVTLSCSPISGHRSVSWYQQTPGQGLQFLFEYFSETQRNKGNFPGRFSGRQFSNSRSEMNVSTLELGDSALYLCASSPTGGLTETQYFGPGTRLLVL.

The V call is TRBV30, the J call TRBJ2-7, with TRBD1 identical over 8 bases. The CDR3 loop spans 14 amino acids. The V and J ends lost 8 bases and 6 bases, in that order; junction bases with no gene match: 15. Germline lookup yields CDR1 GTSNPN and CDR2 SVGIG (reference sequence). The CDR3 is CASSPSTGVSEQYF. The DNA of the CDR3 is TGTGCCAGCAGTCCTTCGACAGGGGTTTCCGAGCAGTACTTC. The full variable domain, rest sourced from reference TRBV30 and TRBJ2-7, is SQTIHQWPATLVQPVGSPLSLECTVEGTSNPNLYWYRQAAGRGLQLLFYSVGIGQISSEVPQNLSASRPQDRQFILSSKKLLLSDSGFYLCASSPSTGVSEQYFGPGTRLTVT.

The chain uses TRBV4-2 and TRBJ1-1; a weak D match, TRBD1 (5 bases). V was pared by 0 bases and J by 7 bases, with 18 bases between. Germline lookup yields CDR1 LGHNA and CDR2 YNFKEQ. The length of the CDR3 is 16 residues. CDR3 in DNA: TGTGCCAGCAGCCAAGATCTTCAGGGATGGTGGAGTGAAGCTTTCTTT. Protein product: CASSQDLQGWWSEAFF.

This CDR3 is CASSGTTGGAGYTF. CDR3 nucleotide sequence: TGTGCCAGCAGCGGCACAACAGGGGGGGCTGGCTACACCTTC. The rearrangement uses TRBV9 and TRBJ1-2, with TRBD1 identical over 8 bases. This CDR3 region has 14 residues. Trimming removed 3 bases from V and 7 bases from J; junction bases left unmatched: 8. Germline CDR1 reads SGDLS; CDR2 reads YYNGEE.

This clone was found once. The V call is TRBV5-1, the J call TRBJ1-1, with 11 bases fitting TRBD1. The V and J ends lost 4 bases and 7 bases, in that order; junction bases with no gene match: 9. The CDR3 has 15 amino acids. CDR1 and CDR2 from the germline V gene are SGHRS and YFSETQ. In DNA, the CDR3 is TGCGCCAGCAGCCCAGCCGGGACAGGGGGTCTTGAAGCTTTCTTT. The encoded protein is CASSPAGTGGLEAFF.

The chain uses TRBV5-1 and TRBJ2-6; the D is unclear. The CDR3 has 16 amino acids. V was cut by 0 bases and J by 1 base, with 8 bases left in between. Germline V lookup: CDR1 SGHRS, CDR2 YFSETQ. CDR3 loop: CASSLVTVSGANVLTF. Here the CDR3 DNA reads TGCGCCAGCAGCTTGGTTACAGTTTCTGGGGCCAACGTCCTGACTTTC.

The CDR3 reads CASSLAWTGDGYTF. The CDR3 DNA reads as TGTGCCAGCAGCTTAGCCTGGACAGGGGATGGCTACACCTTC. The chain recombines TRBV7-8 with TRBJ1-2; TRBD1 agrees at 9 bases. The CDR3 loop spans 14 amino acids. In germline, CDR1 is SGHVS, CDR2 FQNEAQ. Trimming removed 0 bases from V and 6 bases from J; junction bases left unmatched: 2.

The CDR3 loop is CASSGTGGGYGYTF. The CDR3 coding sequence is TGTGCCAGCAGCGGAACAGGGGGCGGCTATGGCTACACCTTC. The chain carries TRBV5-6 and TRBJ1-2; 9 bases are shared with TRBD1. This CDR3 contains 14 residues. CDR1 is SGHDT, CDR2 YYEEEE, per germline. V was clipped by 4 bases and J by 4 bases; unmatched bases: 5.

The CDR3 bases are TGTGCCAGCAGCTTTAGCGGGGGGCCAACGTGGGGGGAGACCCAGTACTTC. Translated, it gives CASSFSGGPTWGETQYF. The genes are TRBV11-2 and TRBJ2-5; TRBD2 agrees at 10 bases. Trimming cost V 3 bases and J 5 bases; bases outside gene matches: 12. Germline loops: CDR1 SGHAT, CDR2 FQNNGV. The CDR3 contains 17 residues.

The rearrangement links TRBV27 to TRBJ1-2, with 7 bases fitting TRBD1. Germline V gives CDR1 MNHEY, CDR2 SMNVEV (reference sequence). The trim removed 6 bases at V and 0 bases at J, leaving 10 bases unmatched. This CDR3 comprises 16 residues. CDR3: CASRLRGTETNYGYTF. The CDR3 DNA is TGTGCCAGCAGGCTTCGGGGGACAGAAACTAACTATGGCTACACCTTC.

This chain connects TRBV15 to TRBJ1-1, with TRBD1 as a possible D gene (5 bases). In germline, CDR1 is LNHNV, CDR2 YYDKDF (reference sequence). This CDR3 region has 13 residues. V dropped 5 bases and J dropped 4 bases, with 11 bases sitting between them. Written as DNA, the CDR3 is TGTGCCACCAGCTTCTATAGGGGCACTGAAGCTTTCTTT. Its translation: CATSFYRGTEAFF.

The chain recombines TRBV19 with TRBJ2-6; a possible D gene is TRBD1 (5 bases). Germline V gene sequence: CDR1 LNHDA, CDR2 SQIVND (reference sequence). The CDR3 length is 18 residues. V shed 4 bases and J shed 4 bases, with 20 bases lying between them. The CDR3 reads CASSNELQVPKGANVLTF. As DNA, the CDR3 is TGTGCCAGTAGTAACGAACTACAGGTCCCGAAGGGGGCCAACGTCCTGACTTTC.

V and J are TRBV30 and TRBJ2-3; TRBD2 might be the D (5 bases). Per the germline V gene, CDR1 is GTSNPN and CDR2 is SVGIG (reference sequence). V was trimmed by 0 bases and J by 1 base, leaving 11 bases between them. This CDR3 is built from 15 residues. CDR3 sequence reads: CAWSVSGLGTDTQYF. CDR3 nucleotide sequence: TGTGCCTGGAGTGTAAGCGGTCTGGGCACAGATACGCAGTATTTT.

This clone has only one observation. The J gene is TRBJ2-7, the V gene TRBV7-2; 8 bases line up with TRBD1. Trimming took 5 bases from V and 4 from J; bases not matched to a gene: 7. This CDR3 region has 14 residues. CDR1 is SGHTA and CDR2 is FQGNSA in the germline V gene. CDR3 sequence (DNA): TGTGCCAGCAGCAGACGGACAGGGTATTACGAGCAGTACTTC. Its protein is CASSRRTGYYEQYF.

V usage is TRBV2 and J usage is TRBJ1-5, with 7 bases aligning to TRBD1. V lost 3 bases and J lost 12; bases outside the gene matches: 5. Per germline, CDR1 SNHLY and CDR2 FYNNEI. The CDR3 covers 12 residues. The CDR3 protein is CASSEGDRYQHF. CDR3 sequence (DNA): TGTGCCAGCAGTGAGGGGGACAGATACCAGCATTTT.

The chain employs TRBV29-1 and TRBJ2-1; TRBD2 aligns across 8 bases. V dropped 3 bases and J dropped 0; count of bases not matched to a gene: 16. This CDR3 has 19 residues. Germline lookup yields CDR1 SQVTM and CDR2 ANQGSEA. The CDR3 here is CSVDRSCRTSCSSYNEQFF. In DNA, the CDR3 is TGCAGCGTTGATAGGTCTTGTCGGACTAGCTGTAGCTCCTACAATGAGCAGTTCTTC.

This chain links TRBV6-5 with TRBJ1-3; D might be TRBD1 (6 bases). The germline CDR1 and CDR2 sequences are MNHEY and SVGAGI. The V gene lost 6 bases and the J gene lost 0 bases, with 12 bases spanning the gap. CDR3 length equals 15 residues. The CDR3 region has the DNA TGTGCCAGCAGGGTACAGGGACCCTCTGGAAACACCATATATTTT. Protein product: CASRVQGPSGNTIYF.

The chain has TRBV19 and TRBJ2-2, with 9 bases matching TRBD1. J gave up 3 bases and V 10 bases, and 9 bases lay outside the gene matches. This CDR3 is 15 amino acids long. CDR1 and CDR2 (germline): LNHDA, SQIVND (reference sequence). In nucleotides, the CDR3 is TGTGCCACTCGGCGGGACAGGGCTTACACCGGGGAGCTGTTTTTT. It encodes CATRRDRAYTGELFF.